These T cell receptor beta chains were read from a single sample in a study of regulatory T cells in long-lasting Graves disease. One entry per CDR3 protein, called by TCRdb with MiXCR from the multiplex PCR reads. Seen here are around 460,000 distinct CDR3 sequences, about 22% observed once, and the top ten hold 13%. The source material was peripheral blood mononuclear cells (PBMCs), sampled when the disease was refractory, from a patient treated with antithyroid drugs. The receptor source for this set is a female donor with Graves disease. CDR3s include the opening cysteine and the closing phenylalanine or tryptophan. D genes are given only for firm matches. The listing skips clone size in some rows; elsewhere it reads once, few, many or a size class.

v_call	clone_size	d_call	j_call	cdr3_aa	cdr3_nt
TRBV6-1	many	TRBD2	TRBJ2-5	CASSGRLAEETQYF	TGTGCCAGCAGTGGGCGGCTAGCGGAAGAGACCCAGTACTTC
TRBV12-3/TRBV12-4	many	NA	TRBJ1-4	CASISDSENEKLFF	TGTGCCAGCATATCGGACAGCGAAAATGAAAAACTGTTTTTT
TRBV28	many	NA	TRBJ2-5	CASFGGAPRTQYF	TGTGCCAGCTTTGGCGGGGCCCCTAGGACCCAGTACTTC
TRBV7-2	many	TRBD1	TRBJ2-4	CASSSQGIRDIQYF	TGTGCCAGCAGCTCACAGGGGATTAGGGACATTCAGTACTTC
TRBV6-5	NA	TRBD2	TRBJ2-3	CASSYSASGDTDTQYF	TGTGCCAGCAGTTACTCCGCTAGCGGGGACACAGATACGCAGTATTTT
TRBV29-1	NA	TRBD1	TRBJ2-2	CSVNRGQGGELFF	TGCAGCGTCAACAGGGGGCAGGGCGGGGAGCTGTTTTTT
TRBV6-2/TRBV6-3	many	NA	TRBJ2-5	CASSQASTRRRETQYF	TGTGCCAGCAGCCAAGCTTCCACGCGCCGCCGTGAGACCCAGTACTTC
TRBV20-1	NA	NA	TRBJ1-1	CSARTMRQNTEAFF	TGCAGTGCTAGAACCATGCGACAGAACACTGAAGCTTTCTTT
TRBV7-2	NA	NA	TRBJ1-1	CASRIQGTEAFF	TGTGCCAGCAGGATACAGGGCACTGAAGCTTTCTTT
TRBV3-1	NA	NA	TRBJ2-7	CASSQVASLVEQYF	TGTGCCAGCAGCCAAGTCGCTTCTCTCGTCGAGCAGTACTTC
TRBV30	NA	NA	TRBJ2-5	CAWSGGAGKDAETQYF	TGTGCCTGGAGTGGAGGGGCAGGGAAAGACGCCGAGACCCAGTACTTC
TRBV7-9	once	NA	TRBJ1-4	CASSPSMNNEKLFF	TGTGCCAGCAGCCCAAGCATGAATAATGAAAAACTGTTTTTT
TRBV9	NA	TRBD1	TRBJ2-2	CASSAQGGTGVTGELFF	TGTGCCAGCAGCGCTCAGGGGGGGACAGGGGTCACCGGGGAGCTGTTTTTT
TRBV3-1	NA	NA	TRBJ2-7	CASSEGRKHYEQYF	TGTGCCAGCAGCGAGGGACGGAAACACTACGAGCAGTACTTC
TRBV5-1	NA	TRBD1	TRBJ2-7	CASSLLQFRDRGYEQYF	TGCGCCAGCAGCTTGCTTCAATTCCGGGACAGGGGCTACGAGCAGTACTTC
TRBV3-1	NA	NA	TRBJ1-1	CASSRDVSEAFF	TGTGCCAGCAGCAGGGACGTGAGTGAAGCTTTCTTT
TRBV19	few	NA	TRBJ1-2	CASRFHPQDGYTF	TGTGCCAGTAGGTTCCACCCCCAGGATGGCTACACCTTC
TRBV30	many	NA	TRBJ2-4	CAWQLRRNGIQYF	TGTGCCTGGCAGCTCAGGCGCAATGGCATTCAGTACTTC
TRBV6-5	many	NA	TRBJ2-7	CASSYGPPTYEQYF	TGTGCCAGCAGTTACGGCCCACCGACCTACGAGCAGTACTTC
TRBV19	NA	TRBD1	TRBJ1-5	CASSMGQGPFSWHF	TGTGCCAGTAGTATGGGACAGGGGCCCTTTAGCTGGCATTTT
TRBV20-1	few	NA	TRBJ2-2	CSAERGAGELFF	TGCAGTGCTGAGAGAGGAGCGGGGGAGCTGTTTTTT
TRBV30	NA	NA	TRBJ2-6	CAWSVRVKGTGANVLTF	TGTGCCTGGAGTGTTCGGGTAAAAGGGACCGGGGCCAACGTCCTGACTTTC
TRBV20-1	NA	NA	TRBJ1-6	CSARDGVASSYNSPLHF	TGCAGTGCTAGAGATGGGGTGGCGTCCTCCTATAATTCACCCCTCCACTTT
TRBV6-1	few	TRBD1	TRBJ1-1	CATTTGLNTEAFF	TGTGCCACCACGACAGGGCTGAACACTGAAGCTTTCTTT
TRBV28	many	TRBD1	TRBJ1-4	CASRLQGEDEKLFF	TGTGCCAGCAGGCTGCAGGGGGAAGATGAAAAACTGTTTTTT
TRBV10-3	NA	NA	TRBJ2-7	CAISLDKLTEQYF	TGTGCCATCAGTTTGGACAAACTCACAGAGCAGTACTTC
TRBV12-3/TRBV12-4	many	NA	TRBJ1-5	CASSRENSNQPQHF	TGTGCCAGCAGCCGAGAAAATAGCAATCAGCCCCAGCATTTT
TRBV9	few	NA	TRBJ2-7	CASGLGVRDEQYF	TGTGCCAGCGGTCTCGGTGTTCGGGACGAGCAGTACTTC
TRBV7-3	few	NA	TRBJ2-2	CASSLFGTSLNTGELFF	TGTGCCAGCAGCCTCTTCGGGACTTCCCTTAACACCGGGGAGCTGTTTTTT
TRBV15	few	NA	TRBJ2-7	CATSRGPYEQYF	TGTGCCACCAGCAGAGGGCCCTACGAGCAGTACTTC